Each of the 12 T cell receptor beta chains below was sequenced from the same sample in a study of blood T cell repertoires in COVID-19. The table came from immunoSEQ multiplex PCR; TCRdb's copy has only in-frame clones and leaves some out. The repertoire holds 150,000 to 190,000 clones, approximately 73% seen once, with around 3.5% in the top ten. Sequencing was performed on peripheral blood. The source is a woman older than 75 with acute or convalescent COVID-19.

This CDR3 is CASSSKEQGRDGYTF. As DNA, the CDR3 is TGTGCCAGCTCATCGAAGGAGCAGGGAAGGGATGGCTACACCTTC. The chain has TRBV18 and TRBJ1-2; D may be TRBD1 (5 bases). V was clipped by 5 bases and J by 6 bases, with 19 bases between them. CDR3 length: 15 amino acids. Germline V gene lookup returns CDR1 KGHSH and CDR2 LQKENI.

The chain joins TRBV2 to TRBJ1-1, with 9 bases matching TRBD1. Germline CDR1 is SNHLY and CDR2 is FYNNEI. CDR3 length equals 14 residues. V shed 6 bases, J shed 8 bases, and the junction held 10 bases outside the gene matches. The DNA for the CDR3 is TGTGCCAGCAGGGACAGGGGAGTCGATCCGGAAGCTTTCTTT. Its protein product is CASRDRGVDPEAFF.

This chain uses TRBV19 with TRBJ1-5; D may be TRBD1 (5 bases). The CDR3 spans 14 residues. V lost 6 bases to trimming and J lost 1 base, with 10 bases between them. Germline V gene lookup returns CDR1 LNHDA and CDR2 SQIVND (reference sequence). The CDR3 protein is CASRTVRSNQPQHF. CDR3 DNA sequence: TGTGCCAGTAGGACAGTCCGCAGCAATCAGCCCCAGCATTTT.

The chain joins TRBV6-5 to TRBJ1-2, with 10 bases lining up with TRBD1. There are 14 residues in the CDR3. Trimming took 5 bases from V and 4 from J; bases not matched to a gene: 4. Germline CDR1 reads MNHEY; CDR2 reads SVGAGI. The DNA for the CDR3 is TGTGCCAGCAGTCTGGGACAGGGGACCTATGGCTACACCTTC. This sequence encodes CASSLGQGTYGYTF.

DNA of the CDR3: TGTGCCAGCAGCCCTTATCCTTCGGGAGCGGGCACCGGGGAGCTGTTTTTT. Translated: CASSPYPSGAGTGELFF. The V and J genes are TRBV7-6 and TRBJ2-2; TRBD2 is a possible D gene (6 bases). The CDR3 is 17 amino acids. The germline V gene has CDR1 SGHVS and CDR2 FNYEAQ. Trimming left V 5 bases short and J 4 bases short, with 20 bases between.

This chain links TRBV7-9 with TRBJ2-3; TRBD1 matches 7 bases. The V gene's germline CDR1 is SEHNR and CDR2 FQNEAQ (reference sequence). With V trimmed by 5 bases and J by 0 bases, 5 bases remained unmatched. The CDR3 loop spans 15 amino acids. The CDR3, as DNA: TGTGCCAGCAGCCCTCAGGACAGGAGCACAGATACGCAGTATTTT. It specifies CASSPQDRSTDTQYF.

This clone has only one observation. The chain carries TRBV18 and TRBJ2-2; TRBD1 matches at 7 bases. V lost 6 bases to trimming and J lost 1 base; unmatched junction nucleotides: 14. This CDR3 has 18 amino acids. CDR1 is KGHSH and CDR2 is LQKENI in the germline V gene. CDR3 loop: CASSDRILLGLNTGELFF. In DNA form, the CDR3 reads TGTGCCAGCTCGGACAGGATTCTTTTGGGCTTGAACACCGGGGAGCTGTTTTTT.

The chain recombines TRBV29-1 with TRBJ1-2; possible D gene TRBD1, 5 bases. This CDR3 has 15 amino acids. Trimming removed 5 bases at V and 4 bases at J, with 20 bases between. Germline CDR1 and CDR2: SQVTM and ANQGSEA. The CDR3 loop is CSVQLKPGLSYGYTF. In DNA, the CDR3 is TGCAGCGTTCAATTAAAACCGGGACTTTCCTATGGCTACACCTTC. The complete variable domain, with remaining parts taken from reference TRBV29-1 and TRBJ1-2, reads SAVISQKPSRDICQRGTSLTIQCQVDSQVTMMFWYRQQPGQSLTLIATANQGSEATYESGFVIDKFPISRPNLTFSTLTVSNMSPEDSSIYLCSVQLKPGLSYGYTFGSGTRLTVV.

J is TRBJ1-5 and V is TRBV2, with 7 bases aligning to TRBD1. Germline values: CDR1 SNHLY, CDR2 FYNNEI. V shed 2 bases and J 0 bases; nucleotides not matched to a gene: 4. The CDR3 loop spans 16 amino acids. CDR3 residues: CASSESGGDSNQPQHF. The CDR3 coding sequence is TGTGCCAGCAGTGAATCAGGGGGAGATAGCAATCAGCCCCAGCATTTT.

The genes are TRBV11-2 and TRBJ2-7, with D maybe TRBD2 (6 bases). CDR3 size: 15 residues. With 1 base removed from V and 0 bases from J, the gap between germline ends came to 10 bases. CDR1 and CDR2 from the germline V gene are SGHAT and FQNNGV. CDR3 sequence (DNA): TGTGCCAGCAGCTTAGGTGGGACTTACTCCTACGAGCAGTACTTC. Residues: CASSLGGTYSYEQYF.

The table lists this clone with a few counts. The V and J genes are TRBV5-1 and TRBJ2-1, with a tentative D call TRBD1 (5 bases). Looked up from germline, CDR1 is SGHRS and CDR2 is YFSETQ. The CDR3 runs 13 residues. V lost 4 bases and J 12 bases, leaving 17 bases between the germline ends. CDR3 sequence: CASSDSPIQGQFF. In DNA form, the CDR3 reads TGCGCCAGCAGCGACAGTCCGATCCAGGGGCAGTTCTTC.

The table lists this clone with a count of one. The identical CDR3 is also encoded by other nucleotide sequences in the sample. The chain links TRBV11-1 to TRBJ2-5, with TRBD1 matching over 10 bases. Germline CDR1 SGHAT, CDR2 FQDESV (reference sequence). V lost 4 bases to trimming and J lost 9 bases; unmatched junction nucleotides: 5. The CDR3 sequence is 13 residues long. CDR3 bases: TGTGCCAGCAGCTACGGACAGGGGGGGGCCCAGTACTTC. This sequence encodes CASSYGQGGAQYF.